The 5 T cell receptor beta chains below come from one sample, sequenced in a study of regulatory T cells in long-lasting Graves disease. Time point specified: persistent/refractory GD, antithyroid drugs over 5 years with positive TRAb. With RNA extracted from PBMCs as input, the TCR library was made. Library construction for TCR beta used iRepertoire HTBI primers and Arm-PCR of CDR3 regions. TCRdb re-called the multiplex PCR reads through MiXCR, storing one row per CDR3 protein. The sample contains under 450,000 distinct CDR3 sequences, roughly 20% of which appear only once. Material: peripheral blood mononuclear cells (PBMCs), obtained when the disease was refractory, from a patient treated with antithyroid drugs. The receptors shown here come from a woman aged 35 to 49 with Graves disease.

The V and J genes are TRBV2 and TRBJ2-1; 10 bases agree with TRBD2. From germline, CDR1 is SNHLY and CDR2 FYNNEI. The length of the CDR3 is 17 residues. Trimming cost V 4 bases and J 8 bases; bases outside gene matches: 14. The CDR3 coding sequence is TGTGCCAGCAGTGGGCTAGCGAGCAGCGGGGGGGGAGATGAGCAGTTCTTC. Amino acid sequence: CASSGLASSGGGDEQFF.

This clonotype was seen a handful of times. This chain connects TRBV28 to TRBJ1-2; D not resolved. Germline lookup yields CDR1 MDHEN and CDR2 SYDVKM. This CDR3 has 14 amino acids. The germline V and J ends were trimmed by 7 bases and 5 bases, with 17 bases remaining between them. CDR3 nucleotides: TGTGCCAGCACGCGTACTTGGCTTGGTTATGGCTACACCTTC. Its translation: CASTRTWLGYGYTF.

In the case of this clonotype: A much bigger clone sits one base away, suggesting this may be a read error. The rearrangement links TRBV2 to TRBJ2-2, with D perhaps matching TRBD2 (6 bases). The germline V gene has CDR1 SNHLY and CDR2 FYNNEI. This CDR3 has 16 residues. The CDR3 coding sequence is TGTGCCAGCGGCCCGGAGGAGCAGGGAGGCACCGGGAAGCTGTTTTTT. This codes for CASGPEEQGGTGKLFF.

This clonotype was detected ten times or more. V and J are TRBV20-1 and TRBJ2-7; possibly TRBD2 for D (6 bases). Trimming cost V 2 bases and J 0 bases, with 17 bases left between them. This CDR3 spans 16 amino acids. CDR1 is DFQATT and CDR2 is SNEGSKA in the germline V gene (reference sequence). CDR3 amino acids: CSARPNRDWSSYEQYF. CDR3 nucleotide sequence: TGCAGTGCTAGACCAAACCGGGACTGGAGCTCCTACGAGCAGTACTTC.

This clonotype was counted a few times. V and J are TRBV28 and TRBJ2-2; maybe TRBD2 (6 bases). V was trimmed by 4 bases and J by 4 bases, leaving 13 bases between them. The CDR3 runs to 15 residues. The germline V gene has CDR1 MDHEN and CDR2 SYDVKM. The CDR3 reads CASSYLASGTGELFF. In nucleotides, the CDR3 is TGTGCCAGCAGTTATCTAGCGTCAGGCACCGGGGAGCTGTTTTTT.